The 6 T cell receptor beta chains given below trace back to one sample, sequenced in a study of vaccination and CD4 T cells after COVID-19. Treatment in this sample: roughly 11-day PBMC culture with coronavirus spike peptide pools or control peptides (ViraFEST assay). Which antigens these TCRs recognize remains unknown. Sequenced with the Oncomine TCR Beta short-read assay was DNA taken from cultured CD4+ T cells. In TCRdb, the PCR reads were re-called with MiXCR into one record per CDR3 protein. The sample includes under 20,000 distinct CDR3 sequences, more than 40% of them seen just once. The sample was CD4+ T cells from blood, cultured in vitro, taken before SARS-CoV-2 vaccination. These receptors were obtained from a human donor who had recovered from COVID-19.

This clonotype was found once. This chain uses TRBV20-1 with TRBJ2-3; D remains ambiguous. The ends were cut back, 1 base at V and 6 bases at J, with 8 bases in the middle. Germline V gene sequence: CDR1 DFQATT, CDR2 SNEGSKA (reference sequence). This CDR3 has 12 amino acids. The CDR3 bases are TGCAGTGCTAGAGGTCTTCTGGATACGCAGTATTTT. It codes for CSARGLLDTQYF.

The chain carries TRBV9 and TRBJ2-7; 10 bases match TRBD1. CDR3 length equals 15 residues. Germline values: CDR1 SGDLS, CDR2 YYNGEE. J was trimmed by 6 bases and V by 4 bases; bases with no gene match: 10. DNA of the CDR3: TGTGCCAGCAGCTCTCAGACAGGGGGCCTGGGCGAGCAGTACTTC. Protein product: CASSSQTGGLGEQYF. Together with reference TRBV9 and TRBJ2-7, the CDR3 gives the full variable domain: DSGVTQTPKHLITATGQRVTLRCSPRSGDLSVYWYQQSLDQGLQFLIQYYNGEERAKGNILERFSAQQFPDLHSELNLSSLELGDSALYFCASSSQTGGLGEQYFGPGTRLTVT.

J is TRBJ1-2 and V is TRBV19, with D possibly matching TRBD1 (6 bases). Trimming left V 4 bases short and J 4 bases short, with 10 bases between. Germline V gene sequence: CDR1 LNHDA, CDR2 SQIVND (reference sequence). This CDR3 spans 13 amino acids. The CDR3 reads CASSTIQGYGYTF. The CDR3 region has the DNA TGTGCCAGTAGTACCATACAGGGCTATGGCTACACCTTC.

This clonotype was picked up a small number of times. The rearrangement links TRBV20-1 to TRBJ2-3; D possibly matches TRBD1 or TRBD2 (5 bases each). Germline V gene data show CDR1 as DFQATT and CDR2 as SNEGSKA (reference sequence). V shed 3 bases and J shed 11 bases, with 18 bases lying between them. The CDR3 contains 13 residues. CDR3 sequence: CSASLGAGKGQYF. The CDR3, as DNA: TGCAGTGCTAGTCTCGGGGCAGGGAAAGGGCAGTATTTT.

The genes are TRBV15 and TRBJ2-3; 9 bases align to TRBD2. Germline values: CDR1 LNHNV, CDR2 YYDKDF (reference sequence). With V trimmed by 9 bases and J by 6 bases, 16 bases remained unmatched. The CDR3 runs 16 residues. CDR3 sequence reads: CATSQGGGRAPDTQYF. As DNA, the CDR3 is TGTGCCACTTCACAAGGGGGCGGGAGGGCCCCTGATACGCAGTATTTT.

The V gene is TRBV20-1, the J gene TRBJ2-1; 9 bases match TRBD1. Germline loops: CDR1 DFQATT, CDR2 SNEGSKA (reference sequence). J was trimmed by 6 bases and V by 3 bases; bases with no gene match: 9. This CDR3 is 15 amino acids long. The CDR3 spells CSARRPGTGSNEQFF. The DNA for the CDR3 is TGCAGTGCTAGGCGACCCGGGACAGGGAGCAATGAGCAGTTCTTC.